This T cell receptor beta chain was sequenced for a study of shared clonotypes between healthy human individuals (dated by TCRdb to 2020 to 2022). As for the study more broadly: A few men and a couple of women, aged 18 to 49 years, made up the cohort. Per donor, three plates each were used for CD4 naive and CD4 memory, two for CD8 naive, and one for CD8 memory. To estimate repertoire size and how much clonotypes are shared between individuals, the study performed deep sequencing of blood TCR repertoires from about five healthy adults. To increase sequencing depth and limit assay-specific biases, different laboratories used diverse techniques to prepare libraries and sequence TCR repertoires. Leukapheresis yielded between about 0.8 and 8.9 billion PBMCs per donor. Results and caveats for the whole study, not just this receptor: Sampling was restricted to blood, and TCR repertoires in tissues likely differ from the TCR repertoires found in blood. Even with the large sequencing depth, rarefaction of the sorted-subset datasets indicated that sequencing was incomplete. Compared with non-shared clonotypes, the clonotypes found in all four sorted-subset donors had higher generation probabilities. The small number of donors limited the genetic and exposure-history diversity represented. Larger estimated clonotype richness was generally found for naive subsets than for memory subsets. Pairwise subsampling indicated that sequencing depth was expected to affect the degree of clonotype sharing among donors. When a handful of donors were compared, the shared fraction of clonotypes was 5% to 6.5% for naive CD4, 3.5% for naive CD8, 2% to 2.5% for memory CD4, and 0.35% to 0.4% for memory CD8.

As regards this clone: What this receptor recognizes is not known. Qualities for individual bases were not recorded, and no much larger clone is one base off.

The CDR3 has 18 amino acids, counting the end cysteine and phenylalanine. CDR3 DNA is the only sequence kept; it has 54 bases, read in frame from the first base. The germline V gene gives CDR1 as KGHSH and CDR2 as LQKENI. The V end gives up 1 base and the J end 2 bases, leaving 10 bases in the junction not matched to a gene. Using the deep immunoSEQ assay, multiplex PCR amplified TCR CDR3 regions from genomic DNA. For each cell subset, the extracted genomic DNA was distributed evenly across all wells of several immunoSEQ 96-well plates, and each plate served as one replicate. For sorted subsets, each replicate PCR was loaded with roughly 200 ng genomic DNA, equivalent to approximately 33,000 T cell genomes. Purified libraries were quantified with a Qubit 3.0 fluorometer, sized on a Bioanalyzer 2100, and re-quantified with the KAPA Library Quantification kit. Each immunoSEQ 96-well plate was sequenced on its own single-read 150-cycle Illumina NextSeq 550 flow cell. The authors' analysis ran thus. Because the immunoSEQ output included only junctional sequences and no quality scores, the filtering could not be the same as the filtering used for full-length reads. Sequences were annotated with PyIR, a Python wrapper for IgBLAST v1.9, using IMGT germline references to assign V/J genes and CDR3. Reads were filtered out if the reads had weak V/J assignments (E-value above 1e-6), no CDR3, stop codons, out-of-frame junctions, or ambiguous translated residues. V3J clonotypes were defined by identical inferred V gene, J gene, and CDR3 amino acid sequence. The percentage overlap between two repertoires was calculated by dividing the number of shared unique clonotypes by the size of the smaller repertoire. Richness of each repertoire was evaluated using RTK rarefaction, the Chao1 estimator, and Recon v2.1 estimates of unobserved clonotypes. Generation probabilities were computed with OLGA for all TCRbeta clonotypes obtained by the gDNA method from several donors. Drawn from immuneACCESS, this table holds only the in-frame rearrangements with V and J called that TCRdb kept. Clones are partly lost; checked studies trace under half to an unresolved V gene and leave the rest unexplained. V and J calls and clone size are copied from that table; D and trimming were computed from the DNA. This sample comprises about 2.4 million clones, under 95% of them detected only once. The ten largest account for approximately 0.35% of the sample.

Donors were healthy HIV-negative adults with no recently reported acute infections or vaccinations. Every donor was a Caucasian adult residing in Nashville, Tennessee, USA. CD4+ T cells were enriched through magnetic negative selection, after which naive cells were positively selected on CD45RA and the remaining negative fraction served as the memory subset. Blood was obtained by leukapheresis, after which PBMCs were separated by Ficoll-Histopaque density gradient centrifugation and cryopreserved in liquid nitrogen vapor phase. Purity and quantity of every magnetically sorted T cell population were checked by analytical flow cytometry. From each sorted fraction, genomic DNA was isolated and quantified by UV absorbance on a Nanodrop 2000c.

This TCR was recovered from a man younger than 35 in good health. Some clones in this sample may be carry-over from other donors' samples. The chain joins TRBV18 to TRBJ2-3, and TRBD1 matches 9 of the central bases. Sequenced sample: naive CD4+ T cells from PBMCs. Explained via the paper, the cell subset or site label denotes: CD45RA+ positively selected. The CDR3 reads CASSPRLGTGSNTDTQYF. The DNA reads TGTGCCAGCTCACCACGGTTGGGGACAGGGTCCAACACAGATACGCAGTATTTT.